Listed below are T cell receptor beta chains from one sample, sequenced in a study of blood T cell repertoires in COVID-19. Profiled with immunoSEQ multiplex PCR; TCRdb holds only in-frame clones, not every one. The sample yields about 200,000 clones, 82% seen once. Material: PBMCs or T cells enriched from blood (not recorded which). Every receptor here comes from an older woman with acute COVID-19. Each CDR3 is given with its conserved first and last residue. The D gene is left open where the match is weak. Some rows have no size entry. The others give once, few or many, or a class for an expanded clone.

D gene: -; clone size: few; V gene: TRBV19; J gene: TRBJ2-7; CDR3 DNA: TGTGCCAGTAGTCAGGGTATAGGCTACGAGCAGTACTTC; CDR3 protein: CASSQGIGYEQYF
D gene: -; clone size: few; V gene: TRBV20-1; J gene: TRBJ1-4; CDR3 DNA: TGCAGTGCTAACAGGGAGGAAAAACTGTTTTTT; CDR3 protein: CSANREEKLFF
D gene: -; clone size: -; V gene: TRBV14; J gene: TRBJ2-3; CDR3 DNA: TGTGCCAGCAGCCAGGACAGCTTTCCCACAGATACGCAGTATTTT; CDR3 protein: CASSQDSFPTDTQYF
D gene: TRBD1; clone size: -; V gene: TRBV18; J gene: TRBJ1-4; CDR3 DNA: TGTGCCAGCTCCTTGGGACAGAATAACGAAAAACTGTTTTTT; CDR3 protein: CASSLGQNNEKLFF
D gene: -; clone size: -; V gene: TRBV18; J gene: TRBJ1-4; CDR3 DNA: TGTGCCAGCTCACCAAACTTGGGGGGGAGTGAAAAACTGTTTTTT; CDR3 protein: CASSPNLGGSEKLFF
D gene: TRBD2; clone size: -; V gene: TRBV3-1/TRBV3-2; J gene: TRBJ2-3; CDR3 DNA: TGTGCCAGCAGCCTCAGTGCCTCCAGCGGGGGGGCAGATACGCAGTATTTT; CDR3 protein: CASSLSASSGGADTQYF
D gene: -; clone size: -; V gene: TRBV6-5; J gene: TRBJ1-1; CDR3 DNA: TGTGCCAGCAGTTACTCGACGGGGACATGGTCTGAAGCTTTCTTT; CDR3 protein: CASSYSTGTWSEAFF
D gene: TRBD1; clone size: -; V gene: TRBV13; J gene: TRBJ1-1; CDR3 DNA: TGTGCCAGCAGCTCTTGGGACAGGGAGTTGGGCACTGAAGCTTTCTTT; CDR3 protein: CASSSWDRELGTEAFF
D gene: TRBD1; clone size: -; V gene: TRBV2; J gene: TRBJ1-2; CDR3 DNA: TGTGCCAGCAGTGTACAGGGGAACTATGGCTACACCTTC; CDR3 protein: CASSVQGNYGYTF
D gene: -; clone size: -; V gene: TRBV7-8; J gene: TRBJ1-2; CDR3 DNA: TGTGCCAGCAGCTTAGGGGCCCCTAACTATGGCTACACCTTC; CDR3 protein: CASSLGAPNYGYTF
D gene: TRBD2; clone size: -; V gene: TRBV4-2; J gene: TRBJ2-7; CDR3 DNA: TGTGCCAGCAGCCAAGATCCGGGACTAGCGGGGTCCTACGAGCAGTACTTC; CDR3 protein: CASSQDPGLAGSYEQYF
D gene: TRBD1; clone size: once; V gene: TRBV7-2; J gene: TRBJ1-2; CDR3 DNA: TGTGCCAGCAGCTCCCGGACAGGGGGGGATTATGGCTACACCTTC; CDR3 protein: CASSSRTGGDYGYTF
D gene: TRBD2; clone size: -; V gene: TRBV7-2; J gene: TRBJ2-1; CDR3 DNA: TGTGCCAGCAGCTTTACGGGAGGTGAGAATGAGCAGTTCTTC; CDR3 protein: CASSFTGGENEQFF
D gene: -; clone size: -; V gene: TRBV5-6; J gene: TRBJ1-2; CDR3 DNA: TGTGCCAGCAGCGTGGACAGAGTAGGCTACACCTTC; CDR3 protein: CASSVDRVGYTF
D gene: -; clone size: -; V gene: TRBV11-2; J gene: TRBJ1-2; CDR3 DNA: TGTGCCAGCACCACGCCAGGGACTCAGGGCTACACCTTC; CDR3 protein: CASTTPGTQGYTF
D gene: -; clone size: -; V gene: TRBV24-1; J gene: TRBJ2-5; CDR3 DNA: TGTGCCACCAGTGATTTGACAGGGGAGACCCAGTACTTC; CDR3 protein: CATSDLTGETQYF
D gene: -; clone size: -; V gene: TRBV9; J gene: TRBJ2-1; CDR3 DNA: TGTGCCAGCAGCGTAGAAACCGGGGTCTCATACAATGAGCAGTTCTTC; CDR3 protein: CASSVETGVSYNEQFF
D gene: TRBD2; clone size: -; V gene: TRBV4-1; J gene: TRBJ2-7; CDR3 DNA: TGCGCCAGCAGCCGGACCGGGACTAGCGACTACGAGCAGTACTTC; CDR3 protein: CASSRTGTSDYEQYF
D gene: -; clone size: -; V gene: TRBV19; J gene: TRBJ1-5; CDR3 DNA: TGTGCCAGTAGTATATCACAGCTCAATCAGCCCCAGCATTTT; CDR3 protein: CASSISQLNQPQHF
D gene: -; clone size: once; V gene: TRBV7-9; J gene: TRBJ1-4; CDR3 DNA: TGTGCCAGCAGCTTTCCCGGGTTTAATGAAAAACTGTTTTTT; CDR3 protein: CASSFPGFNEKLFF
D gene: -; clone size: -; V gene: TRBV5-1; J gene: TRBJ2-2; CDR3 DNA: TGCGCCAGCAGCAGGACAGACACCGGGGAGCTGTTTTTT; CDR3 protein: CASSRTDTGELFF
D gene: -; clone size: once; V gene: TRBV6-5; J gene: TRBJ1-2; CDR3 DNA: TGTGCCAGCGGCGTTGGACAGCTTTCCTATGGCTACACCTTC; CDR3 protein: CASGVGQLSYGYTF
D gene: TRBD1; clone size: -; V gene: TRBV6-5; J gene: TRBJ2-5; CDR3 DNA: TGTGCCAGTTTGACCGGGACAGGGGTGAGGGAGACCCAGTACTTC; CDR3 protein: CASLTGTGVRETQYF